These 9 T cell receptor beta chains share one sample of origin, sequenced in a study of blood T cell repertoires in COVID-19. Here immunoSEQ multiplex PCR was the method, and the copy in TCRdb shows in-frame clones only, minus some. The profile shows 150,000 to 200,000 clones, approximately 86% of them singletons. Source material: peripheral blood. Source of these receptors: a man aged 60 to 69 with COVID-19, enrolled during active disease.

Written as DNA, the CDR3 is TGTGCCAGCAGCTCTACAATGAGGGGGATGAACACTGAAGCTTTCTTT. As protein: CASSSTMRGMNTEAFF. The chain couples TRBV3-1 (or the pseudogene TRBV3-2) to TRBJ1-1; the D gene is possibly TRBD1 (6 bases). Germline loops: CDR1 LGHDT, CDR2 YNNKEL (reference sequence). V was pared by 5 bases and J by 0 bases, with 16 bases between. The length of the CDR3 is 16 residues.

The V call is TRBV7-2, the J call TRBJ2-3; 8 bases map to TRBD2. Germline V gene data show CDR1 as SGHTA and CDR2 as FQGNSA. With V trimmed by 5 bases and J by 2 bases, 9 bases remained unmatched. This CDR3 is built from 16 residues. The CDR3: CASSPLAGTTTDTQYF. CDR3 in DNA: TGTGCCAGCAGCCCTTTAGCGGGGACTACCACAGATACGCAGTATTTT. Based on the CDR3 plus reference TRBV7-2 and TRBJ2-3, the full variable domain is GAGVSQSPSNKVTEKGKDVELRCDPISGHTALYWYRQSLGQGLEFLIYFQGNSAPDKSGLPSDRFSAERTGGSVSTLTIQRTQQEDSAVYLCASSPLAGTTTDTQYFGPGTRLTVL.

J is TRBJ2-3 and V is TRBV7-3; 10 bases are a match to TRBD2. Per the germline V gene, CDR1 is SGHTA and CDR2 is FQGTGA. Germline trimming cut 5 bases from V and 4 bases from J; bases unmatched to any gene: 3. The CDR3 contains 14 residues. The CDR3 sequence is CASSLGLAADTQYF. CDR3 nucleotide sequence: TGTGCCAGCAGCCTCGGACTAGCGGCAGATACGCAGTATTTT. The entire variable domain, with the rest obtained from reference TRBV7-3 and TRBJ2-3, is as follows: GAGVSQTPSNKVTEKGKYVELRCDPISGHTALYWYRQSLGQGPEFLIYFQGTGAADDSGLPNDRFFAVRPEGSVSTLKIQRTERGDSAVYLCASSLGLAADTQYFGPGTRLTVL.

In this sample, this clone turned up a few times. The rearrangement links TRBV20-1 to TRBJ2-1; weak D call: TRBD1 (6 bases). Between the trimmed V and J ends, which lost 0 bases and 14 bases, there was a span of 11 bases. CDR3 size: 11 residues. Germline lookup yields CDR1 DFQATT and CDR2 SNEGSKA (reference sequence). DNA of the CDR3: TGCAGTGCTAGAGACCCCAGGGGAGAGTTCTTC. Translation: CSARDPRGEFF.

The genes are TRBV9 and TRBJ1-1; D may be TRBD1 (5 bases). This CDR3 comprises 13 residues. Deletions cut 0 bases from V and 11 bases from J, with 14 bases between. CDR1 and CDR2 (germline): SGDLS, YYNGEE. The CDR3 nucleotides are TGTGCCAGCAGCGTAGCTGTCCAGGGAATGGCTTTCTTT. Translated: CASSVAVQGMAFF.

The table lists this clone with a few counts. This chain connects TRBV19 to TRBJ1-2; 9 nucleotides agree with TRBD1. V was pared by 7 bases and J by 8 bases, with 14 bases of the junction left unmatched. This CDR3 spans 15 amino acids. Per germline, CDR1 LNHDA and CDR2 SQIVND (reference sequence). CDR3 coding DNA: TGTGCCAGTACCACTCCCTCGCACAGGGGGCACGGCTACACCTTC. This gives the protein CASTTPSHRGHGYTF.

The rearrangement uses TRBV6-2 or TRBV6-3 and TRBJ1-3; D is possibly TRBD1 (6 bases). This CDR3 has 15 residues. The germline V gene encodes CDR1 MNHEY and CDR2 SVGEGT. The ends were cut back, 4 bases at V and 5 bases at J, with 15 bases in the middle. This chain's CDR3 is CASSSRETGRNTIYF. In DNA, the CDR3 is TGTGCCAGCAGTTCTCGAGAGACAGGAAGAAACACCATATATTTT.

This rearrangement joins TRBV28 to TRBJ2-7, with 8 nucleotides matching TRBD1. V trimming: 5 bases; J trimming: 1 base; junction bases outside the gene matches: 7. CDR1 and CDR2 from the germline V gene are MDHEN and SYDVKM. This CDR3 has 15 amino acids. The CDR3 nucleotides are TGTGCCAGCAGTCCCCGGGACAGGCTTTCCTACGAGCAGTACTTC. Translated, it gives CASSPRDRLSYEQYF.

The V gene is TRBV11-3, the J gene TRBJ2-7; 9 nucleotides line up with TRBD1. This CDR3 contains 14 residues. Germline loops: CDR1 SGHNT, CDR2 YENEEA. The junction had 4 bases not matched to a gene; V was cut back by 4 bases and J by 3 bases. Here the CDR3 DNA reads TGTGCCAGCAGCTCCGGGACAGGGATCTACGAGCAGTACTTC. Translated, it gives CASSSGTGIYEQYF.